Shown below are 26 T cell receptor beta chains from a single sample sequenced in a study of CD8+ T cells in alopecia areata. In each case, RNA was isolated and then reverse transcribed into cDNA as the sequencing template. Libraries were prepared by immunoSEQ multiplex PCR; TCRdb keeps only in-frame clonotypes and omits some of them. The sample has roughly 200,000 clones; 63% are singletons. The starting material was CD4+ T cells sorted from blood, obtained at week 0. These receptors all come from a human donor with alopecia areata.

The rearrangement joins TRBV7-3 to TRBJ2-6; TRBD1 or TRBD2 may be the D gene (5 bases each). The V end was cut by 4 bases, the J end by 2 bases, with 9 bases between. CDR3 length equals 15 residues. Germline CDR1 reads SGHTA; CDR2 reads FQGTGA. The CDR3 bases are TGTGCCAGCAGCTCCGGGACGGCTGGGGCCAACGTCCTGACTTTC. Translating it yields CASSSGTAGANVLTF.

V is TRBV30 and J is TRBJ2-5; D is perhaps TRBD1 (6 bases). The V gene's germline CDR1 is GTSNPN and CDR2 SVGIG (reference sequence). This CDR3 region has 16 residues. V was clipped by 0 bases and J by 0 bases, with 14 bases between them. This CDR3 is CAWSVQGNLYQETQYF. The CDR3 DNA follows: TGTGCCTGGAGTGTACAGGGAAACCTGTACCAAGAGACCCAGTACTTC.

The V call is TRBV6-1, the J call TRBJ1-1, with D tentatively TRBD1 (5 bases). Germline loops: CDR1 MNHNS, CDR2 SASEGT. The CDR3 has 14 residues. V lost 4 bases and J lost 1, with 10 bases in between. CDR3 region: CASSAAQGNTEAFF. The CDR3 DNA follows: TGTGCCAGCAGTGCCGCCCAGGGGAACACTGAAGCTTTCTTT.

The chain couples TRBV27 to TRBJ1-1; 9 nucleotides match TRBD1. The CDR3 is 18 residues long. Per germline, CDR1 MNHEY and CDR2 SMNVEV (reference sequence). The junction had 15 bases not matched to a gene; V was cut back by 6 bases and J by 1 base. CDR3 protein: CASSPGTGSPTRNTEAFF. In nucleotides, the CDR3 is TGTGCCAGCAGCCCCGGGACAGGGTCACCTACTCGGAACACTGAAGCTTTCTTT.

The chain has TRBV6-6 and TRBJ1-5; 7 positions match TRBD1. In germline, CDR1 is MNHNY, CDR2 SVGAGI (reference sequence). The CDR3 is 16 residues long. The V gene end was trimmed by 0 bases and the J gene end by 3 bases; junction bases not matched to a gene: 5. The CDR3 reads CASSYSPTGINQPQHF. Here the CDR3 DNA reads TGTGCCAGCAGTTACTCCCCGACAGGGATCAATCAGCCCCAGCATTTT.

This clone was counted a few times. The chain uses TRBV29-1 and TRBJ2-3; D uncertain. In germline, CDR1 is SQVTM, CDR2 ANQGSEA. The CDR3 runs 11 residues. Trimming cost V 4 bases and J 2 bases, with 4 bases left between them. The DNA for the CDR3 is TGCAGCGTTGTCCTCACAGATACGCAGTATTTT. Encoded protein: CSVVLTDTQYF.

A few counts support this clone. The V gene is TRBV30, the J gene TRBJ2-3, with 8 bases that match TRBD2. Trimming removed 6 bases from V and 0 bases from J; junction bases left unmatched: 5. This CDR3 region has 14 residues. Germline V gene sequence: CDR1 GTSNPN, CDR2 SVGIG (reference sequence). The DNA for the CDR3 is TGTGCCTGCGCGGGACTAGTGAGCACAGATACGCAGTATTTT. This encodes CACAGLVSTDTQYF. The full variable domain, its missing parts supplied by reference TRBV30 and TRBJ2-3, is SQTIHQWPATLVQPVGSPLSLECTVEGTSNPNLYWYRQAAGRGLQLLFYSVGIGQISSEVPQNLSASRPQDRQFILSSKKLLLSDSGFYLCACAGLVSTDTQYFGPGTRLTVL.

This chain links TRBV9 with TRBJ2-7; D is perhaps TRBD2 (5 bases). The CDR3 is 16 amino acids. Per the germline V gene, CDR1 is SGDLS and CDR2 is YYNGEE. V lost 0 bases, J lost 1 base, and 14 bases lay in between. CDR3 loop: CASSVGAGAESYEQYF. CDR3 nucleotides: TGTGCCAGCAGCGTAGGAGCTGGAGCGGAGTCCTACGAGCAGTACTTC.

The V and J genes are TRBV5-5 and TRBJ1-1; D is unclear. This CDR3 contains 13 residues. Deletions cut 6 bases from V and 1 base from J, with 10 bases between. Germline V gene sequence: CDR1 SGHKS, CDR2 YYEKEE (reference sequence). The CDR3 loop is CASNRDENTEAFF. The CDR3 nucleotides read TGTGCCAGCAATCGGGATGAGAACACTGAAGCTTTCTTT.

J is TRBJ2-6 and V is TRBV29-1, with a tentative D call TRBD1 (5 bases). Between the trimmed V and J ends, which lost 6 bases and 2 bases, there was a span of 8 bases. The germline CDR1 and CDR2 sequences are SQVTM and ANQGSEA. CDR3 length equals 13 residues. In nucleotides, the CDR3 is TGCAGCGTGGGGCATCCTGGGGCCAACGTCCTGACTTTC. Residues: CSVGHPGANVLTF.

V is TRBV29-1 and J is TRBJ1-2; no firm D call. The germline gives CDR1 SQVTM, CDR2 ANQGSEA. There are 11 residues in the CDR3. The CDR3 spells CSFSESYGYTF. The CDR3 nucleotides are TGCAGTTTCAGTGAGAGCTATGGCTACACCTTC.

The CDR3 sequence: CASSSLLGTQYF. The CDR3 bases are TGTGCCAGCAGCTCTCTCTTGGGGACCCAGTACTTC. The V and J genes are TRBV7-2 and TRBJ2-5; D gene uncertain. With 4 bases removed from V and 7 bases from J, the gap between germline ends came to 10 bases. CDR1 SGHTA and CDR2 FQGNSA come from the germline V gene. This CDR3 comprises 12 residues. Supplemented by reference TRBV7-2 and TRBJ2-5, the full variable domain reads GAGVSQSPSNKVTEKGKDVELRCDPISGHTALYWYRQSLGQGLEFLIYFQGNSAPDKSGLPSDRFSAERTGGSVSTLTIQRTQQEDSAVYLCASSSLLGTQYFGPGTRLLVL.

The genes are TRBV29-1 and TRBJ1-1; D may be TRBD1 (5 bases). Trimming left V 4 bases short and J 7 bases short, with 10 bases between. There are 11 residues in the CDR3. CDR1 SQVTM and CDR2 ANQGSEA come from the germline V gene. Written as DNA, the CDR3 is TGCAGCGTTGCCGGCCAGGGTGAAGCTTTCTTT. Its protein is CSVAGQGEAFF.

The chain couples TRBV7-3 to TRBJ2-2; D unresolved. Trimming stripped 3 bases from V and 0 bases from J, with 2 bases between. The CDR3 is 13 amino acids. The germline V gene encodes CDR1 SGHTA and CDR2 FQGTGA. The DNA for the CDR3 is TGTGCCAGCAGCTTCTCGAACACCGGGGAGCTGTTTTTT. Translating it yields CASSFSNTGELFF.

The chain joins TRBV29-1 to TRBJ2-1, with 9 positions matching TRBD1. V was clipped by 4 bases and J by 8 bases; unmatched bases: 6. This CDR3 has 13 amino acids. The germline gives CDR1 SQVTM, CDR2 ANQGSEA. This CDR3 is CSVGDRAGHEQFF. CDR3 DNA sequence: TGCAGCGTTGGGGACAGGGCCGGCCATGAGCAGTTCTTC.

This clone has a single count. The rearrangement links TRBV30 to TRBJ1-2; D may be TRBD1 (5 bases). V lost 0 bases, J lost 3 bases, and 11 bases lay in between. CDR3 length: 14 amino acids. Germline lookup yields CDR1 GTSNPN and CDR2 SVGIG (reference sequence). CDR3 in DNA: TGTGCCTGGAGTGTGGGTCAGGGAGACTATGGCTACACCTTC. It specifies CAWSVGQGDYGYTF.

Only one count was recorded for this clone. Germline is not matched at one junction end, which may reflect a read error. V usage is TRBV30 and J usage is TRBJ1-2; TRBD1 is a possible D gene (5 bases). This CDR3 comprises 8 residues. The germline V gene encodes CDR1 GTSNPN and CDR2 SVGIG (reference sequence). DNA for the CDR3: TGTGCCTGGGGGACGGGCTTCTTC. This encodes CAWGTGFF.

V gene TRBV7-2 combines with J gene TRBJ2-3; D gene unclear. The CDR3 loop spans 12 amino acids. Trimming removed 10 bases from V and 6 bases from J, with 14 bases in between. CDR1 and CDR2 (germline): SGHTA, FQGNSA. CDR3 coding DNA: TGTGCCACTACGGACCGGTCGGATACGCAGTATTTT. Protein product: CATTDRSDTQYF.

J is TRBJ2-7 and V is TRBV29-1, with TRBD1 matching over 9 bases. J gave up 3 bases and V 0 bases, and 3 bases lay outside the gene matches. Germline loops: CDR1 SQVTM, CDR2 ANQGSEA. The CDR3 runs 14 residues. The chain's CDR3 is CSVEEDRGYYEQYF. CDR3 DNA sequence: TGCAGCGTTGAAGAGGACAGGGGATACTACGAGCAGTACTTC.

In this sample, this clone turned up a few times. The chain employs TRBV10-3 and TRBJ1-2; D not certain. This CDR3 region has 12 residues. Germline values: CDR1 ENHRY, CDR2 SYGVKD. V was trimmed by 4 bases and J by 5 bases, leaving 8 bases between them. The CDR3 DNA is TGTGCCATCAGTGGTCCAGTATATGGCTACACCTTC. Translated, it gives CAISGPVYGYTF.

This clone has more than one count but fewer than ten. The chain couples TRBV29-1 to TRBJ2-1; either TRBD1 or TRBD2 may fit D (5 bases each). V gave up 3 bases and J gave up 4 bases, with 16 bases separating them. CDR3 size: 15 residues. CDR1 is SQVTM, CDR2 ANQGSEA, per germline. CDR3 loop: CSVEGWDGRYNEQFF. The CDR3 nucleotides read TGCAGCGTTGAGGGGTGGGACGGAAGGTACAATGAGCAGTTCTTC.

This clone was seen a few times. The chain couples TRBV2 to TRBJ2-1; 8 nucleotides agree with TRBD1. J gave up 6 bases and V 6 bases, and 1 base lay outside the gene matches. This CDR3 is built from 12 residues. Germline V gene lookup returns CDR1 SNHLY and CDR2 FYNNEI. CDR3: CASSTGGNEQFF. DNA of the CDR3: TGTGCCAGCAGCACAGGGGGCAATGAGCAGTTCTTC.

The chain uses TRBV7-2 and TRBJ2-2; tentative D call: TRBD1 (5 bases). CDR3 length: 13 residues. Germline V gives CDR1 SGHTA, CDR2 FQGNSA. The ends were cut back, 2 bases at V and 7 bases at J, with 8 bases in the middle. CDR3 coding DNA: TGTGCCAGCAGCTTACCAGGGCTCGGGGAGCTGTTTTTT. Protein sequence: CASSLPGLGELFF.

Only one count was recorded for this clone. The chain recombines TRBV20-1 with TRBJ2-3; maybe TRBD1 (6 bases). Germline CDR1 reads DFQATT; CDR2 reads SNEGSKA (reference sequence). The CDR3 runs 11 residues. V lost 6 bases and J lost 9, with 13 bases in between. DNA of the CDR3: TGCAGTGCAGACTTGACAGGAACGCAGTATTTT. Its protein product is CSADLTGTQYF.

The chain uses TRBV29-1 and TRBJ1-2; D might be TRBD1 (5 bases). With 7 bases removed from V and 8 bases from J, the gap between germline ends came to 14 bases. The germline V gene has CDR1 SQVTM and CDR2 ANQGSEA. The CDR3 runs to 11 residues. The CDR3 bases are TGCAGCGCTGACGGGGGGTACGGCTACACCTTC. Its protein is CSADGGYGYTF.

This clone has more than one count but fewer than ten. Other DNA sequences of this sample code for an identical CDR3. V gene TRBV30 combines with J gene TRBJ1-1, with 10 bases fitting TRBD1. The CDR3 covers 13 residues. Germline assignment: CDR1 GTSNPN and CDR2 SVGIG (reference sequence). J gave up 5 bases and V 3 bases, and 3 bases lay outside the gene matches. The CDR3 DNA follows: TGTGCCTGGAGCAGGGACAGGGGTACTGAAGCTTTCTTT. Translated, it gives CAWSRDRGTEAFF.